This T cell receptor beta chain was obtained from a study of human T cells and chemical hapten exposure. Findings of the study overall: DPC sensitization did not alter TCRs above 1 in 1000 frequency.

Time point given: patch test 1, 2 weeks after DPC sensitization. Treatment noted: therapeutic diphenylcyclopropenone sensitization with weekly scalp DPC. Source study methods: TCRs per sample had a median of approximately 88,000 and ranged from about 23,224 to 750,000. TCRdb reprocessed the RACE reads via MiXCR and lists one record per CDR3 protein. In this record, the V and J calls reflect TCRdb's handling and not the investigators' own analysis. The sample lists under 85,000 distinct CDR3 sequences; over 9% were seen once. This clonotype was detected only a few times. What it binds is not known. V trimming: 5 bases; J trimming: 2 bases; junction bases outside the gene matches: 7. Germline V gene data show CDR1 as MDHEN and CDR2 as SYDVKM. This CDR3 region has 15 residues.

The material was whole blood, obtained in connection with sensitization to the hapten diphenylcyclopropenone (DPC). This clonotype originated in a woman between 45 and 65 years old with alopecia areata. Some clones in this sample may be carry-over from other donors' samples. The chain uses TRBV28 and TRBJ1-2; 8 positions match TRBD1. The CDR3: CASSRGDRTNYGYTF. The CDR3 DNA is TGTGCCAGCAGTCGGGGGGACAGGACCAACTATGGCTACACCTTC.